What follows is one T cell receptor beta chain and its context. Assay: immunoSEQ multiplex PCR; the TCRdb copy retains only in-frame clones and omits some. The sample has some 21,000 clones; about 83% are singletons. The data are from a study of blood T cell repertoires in COVID-19. The CDR3 consists of 14 residues. Germline lookup yields CDR1 SGHRS and CDR2 YFSETQ. V lost 0 bases and J 5 bases, leaving 6 bases between the germline ends. What was sequenced was peripheral blood. The clonotype originates from a human donor in a cohort sampled during active COVID-19. The V call is TRBV5-1, the J call TRBJ1-6; no reliable D call. The CDR3 DNA sequence: TGCGCCAGCAGCTTGGGTGCAGATAATTCACCCCTCCACTTT. This translates into CASSLGADNSPLHF.